This T cell receptor beta chain was retrieved from a study of beta chain features in type 1 diabetes. This clone has just a few counts. Expressed TCRB transcripts were sequenced after all isolated RNA was converted to cDNA. Profiled with immunoSEQ multiplex PCR; TCRdb holds only in-frame clones, not every one. Of a few hundred thousand clones in the sample, roughly 12% are singletons; the top ten hold approximately 0.015%. The germline gives CDR1 MNHEY, CDR2 SMNVEV (reference sequence). The CDR3 is 15 amino acids. V dropped 0 bases and J dropped 5; count of bases not matched to a gene: 5. The chain links TRBV27 to TRBJ1-1; TRBD1 aligns across 8 bases. The source is a man between 18 and 29 years old in good health. Source material: naive CD4+ T cells from blood. Here the CDR3 DNA reads TGTGCCAGCAGTTTATCGGGGACAGGTCGTACTGAAGCTTTCTTT. Encoded protein: CASSLSGTGRTEAFF.